This T cell receptor beta chain was documented in a study of CXCR3-negative and CXCR3-positive naive CD8 T cells. Study-level information: Collectively, the libraries yielded 130 million or so TRB reads in total, at about 1.5 +/- 0.3 million per library.

Study-level results: Memory CD8+ cells showed much lower diversity, while both naive subsets displayed comparably high diversity. Memory, not naive, CXCR3-negative and CXCR3-positive cells differed in TRBV-TRBJ usage. Hydrophobicity was higher for TRB CDR3s found in CXCR3-positive naive cells than in CXCR3-negative naive cells.

Naive CD8+ T cells displayed a CD45RO-CCR7+CD27+CD95- phenotype. The germline V gene encodes CDR1 SGHTA and CDR2 FQGNSA. The CDR3 consists of 14 residues. 5' RACE that incorporated UMI labels was used to prepare the TRB cDNA libraries. Following a re-call of the 5' RACE reads, TCRdb has one entry per CDR3 protein and lacks DNA. The sample totals 55,000 to 70,000 distinct CDR3 sequences. With respect to this clonotype: The antigen is not known.

This clonotype originated in a human donor in good health. Some clones in this sample may be carry-over from other donors' samples. V and J are TRBV7-2 and TRBJ2-2; as DNA is missing, the TRBD1 call by TCRdb cannot be tested. The sample consisted of naive CXCR3+ CD8+ T cells from blood. The subset was: CD45RO-CCR7+CD27+CD95- naive CD8+ T cells expressing CXCR3 (TNR3+). CDR3 sequence reads: CASSLAGGSGELFF.